Below, 9 T cell receptor beta chains from the same sample are listed, as sequenced in a study of siplizumab effects on memory and regulatory T cells. Data came from immunoSEQ multiplex PCR; TCRdb stores just in-frame clones and leaves some out. The table records 85,000 to 90,000 clones, around 89% of them present only once. The specimen sequenced was CD4+ T cells sorted from blood. All receptors come from a human donor in good health.

The CDR3 sequence is CASSELGTGLYPQHF. The CDR3 DNA sequence: TGTGCCAGCAGTGAATTGGGGACAGGGCTTTATCCCCAGCATTTT. V and J are TRBV2 and TRBJ1-5, with 9 positions matching TRBD1. Germline assignment: CDR1 SNHLY and CDR2 FYNNEI. The CDR3 contains 15 residues. The trim removed 2 bases at V and 10 bases at J, leaving 9 bases unmatched.

Only one count was recorded for this clone. The gene calls are TRBV19 and TRBJ1-1; 7 bases agree with TRBD1. This CDR3 is built from 14 residues. Germline CDR1 reads LNHDA; CDR2 reads SQIVND (reference sequence). V dropped 5 bases and J dropped 7; count of bases not matched to a gene: 10. This CDR3 reads CASSDPGQRIEAFF. The CDR3 DNA reads as TGTGCCAGTAGTGACCCGGGACAGCGGATTGAAGCTTTCTTT.

This chain joins TRBV6-1 and TRBJ1-5; D ambiguous. The germline V gene encodes CDR1 MNHNS and CDR2 SASEGT. The CDR3 is 15 amino acids. Deletions cut 7 bases from V and 0 bases from J, with 13 bases between. The CDR3 spells CASTPLGISNQPQHF. The CDR3 nucleotides are TGTGCCAGCACCCCGTTGGGGATTAGCAATCAGCCCCAGCATTTT.

This clone was seen a few times. The chain carries TRBV4-2 and TRBJ2-2; a possible D gene is TRBD2 (6 bases). Trimming took 1 base from V and 7 from J, leaving 10 bases between them. The CDR3 runs 14 residues. Germline loops: CDR1 LGHNA, CDR2 YNFKEQ. In DNA, the CDR3 is TGTGCCAGCAGCCAAGCCGGAGGGAACGGGGAGCTGTTTTTT. Translating it yields CASSQAGGNGELFF.

In this sample, this clone turned up once. V gene TRBV21-1 combines with J gene TRBJ2-2; the D segment call TRBD2 is taken from the table without a DNA check. TRBV21-1 is termed a pseudogene. The CDR3 is made up of 19 amino acids. The CDR3 DNA reads as TGTGCCAGCACCCACGGATGTCTAGCGGGATCCCGGAACACCGGGGAGCTGTTTTTT. Protein sequence: CASTHGCLAGSRNTGELFF.

The rearrangement joins TRBV6-6 to TRBJ1-2; D not resolved. Trimming shortened V by 6 bases and J by 2 bases, and 10 bases separated the two germline ends. The length of the CDR3 is 13 residues. Germline values: CDR1 MNHNY, CDR2 SVGAGI (reference sequence). CDR3 sequence (DNA): TGTGCCAGCAGCTCCGGGCCGAACTATGGCTACACCTTC. Protein sequence: CASSSGPNYGYTF.

This clone was found once. V usage is TRBV5-4 and J usage is TRBJ2-3; 7 bases are shared with TRBD2. The germline CDR1 and CDR2 sequences are SGHNT and YYREEE (reference sequence). With V trimmed by 2 bases and J by 4 bases, 4 bases remained unmatched. The CDR3 totals 14 residues. The CDR3 DNA follows: TGTGCCAGCAGCTTAGCGGGATGGCCAGATACGCAGTATTTT. As protein: CASSLAGWPDTQYF.

This chain uses TRBV7-2 with TRBJ2-3; either TRBD1 or TRBD2 may fit D (5 bases each). The germline gives CDR1 SGHTA, CDR2 FQGNSA. This CDR3 contains 15 residues. Deletions cut 2 bases from V and 5 bases from J, with 14 bases between. CDR3: CASSLSWGFGDTQYF. CDR3 nucleotides: TGTGCCAGCAGCTTAAGTTGGGGGTTCGGAGATACGCAGTATTTT.

This chain uses TRBV10-3 with TRBJ2-3; 8 bases line up with TRBD1. After removal of 8 bases from V and 4 bases from J, the junction contained 5 bases not matched to a gene. Germline V CDR1 and CDR2: ENHRY, SYGVKD. CDR3 length: 13 amino acids. Here the CDR3 reads CAIRTGRADTQYF. The DNA for the CDR3 is TGTGCCATCCGGACAGGGCGCGCAGATACGCAGTATTTT.